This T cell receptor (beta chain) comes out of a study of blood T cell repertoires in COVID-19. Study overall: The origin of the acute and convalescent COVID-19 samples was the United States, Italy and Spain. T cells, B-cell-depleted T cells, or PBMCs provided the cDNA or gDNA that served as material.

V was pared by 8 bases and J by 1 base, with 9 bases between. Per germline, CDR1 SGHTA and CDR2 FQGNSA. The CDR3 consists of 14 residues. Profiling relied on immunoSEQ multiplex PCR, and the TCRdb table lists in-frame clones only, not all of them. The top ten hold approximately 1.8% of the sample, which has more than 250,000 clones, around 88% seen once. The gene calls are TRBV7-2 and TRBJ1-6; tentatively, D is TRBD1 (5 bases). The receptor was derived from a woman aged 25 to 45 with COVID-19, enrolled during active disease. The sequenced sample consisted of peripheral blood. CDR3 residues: CASRGESYNSPLHF. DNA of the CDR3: TGTGCCAGCCGGGGGGAGTCCTATAATTCACCCCTCCACTTT.